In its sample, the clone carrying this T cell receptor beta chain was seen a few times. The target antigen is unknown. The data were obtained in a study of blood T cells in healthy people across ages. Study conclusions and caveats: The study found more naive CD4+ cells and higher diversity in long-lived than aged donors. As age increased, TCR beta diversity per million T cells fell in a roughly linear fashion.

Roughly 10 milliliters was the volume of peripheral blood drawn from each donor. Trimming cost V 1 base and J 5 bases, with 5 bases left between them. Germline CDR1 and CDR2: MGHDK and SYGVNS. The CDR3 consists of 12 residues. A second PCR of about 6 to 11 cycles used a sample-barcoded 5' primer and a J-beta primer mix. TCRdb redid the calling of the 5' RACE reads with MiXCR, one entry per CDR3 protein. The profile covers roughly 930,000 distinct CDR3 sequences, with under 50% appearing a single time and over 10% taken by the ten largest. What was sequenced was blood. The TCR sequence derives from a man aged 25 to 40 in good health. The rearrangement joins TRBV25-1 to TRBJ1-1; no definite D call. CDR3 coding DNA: TGTGCCAGCAGTGAATCCAGGACTGAAGCTTTCTTT. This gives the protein CASSESRTEAFF.